Presented here are 16 T cell receptor beta chains from one specimen sequenced in a study of cytomegalovirus exposure and HLA in healthy donors. 60 Vbeta and 13 Jbeta primers were used in PCR. Assay used: immunoSEQ multiplex PCR; TCRdb lists only in-frame clones, some missing. Of 150,000 to 200,000 clones listed, over 80% are singletons. The sample comprised PBMCs. The receptors stem from a human donor in good health.

As regards this clone: Other DNA sequences from this sample encode an identical CDR3 as well. This sequence joins TRBV5-1 and TRBJ1-6; 7 bases line up with TRBD1. Germline V gene data show CDR1 as SGHRS and CDR2 as YFSETQ. The CDR3 consists of 14 residues. The V segment lost 0 bases and the J segment 9 bases; nucleotides outside the gene matches: 3. CDR3 in amino acids: CASSLGQGVSPLHF. In nucleotides, the CDR3 is TGCGCCAGCAGCTTGGGGCAGGGGGTTTCACCCCTCCACTTT.

Details on this clone: The junction departs from germline at one end; a sequencing error may be responsible. The chain couples TRBV29-1 to TRBJ2-3; TRBD1 matches at 7 bases. This CDR3 comprises 13 residues. CDR1 SQVTM and CDR2 ANQGSEA come from the germline V gene. The CDR3 DNA is TGCAGCGTGGAAGCGACGACAGGGTCGGCGCAGTATTTT. This translates into CSVEATTGSAQYF.

The chain combines TRBV9 with TRBJ2-5; possibly TRBD2 for D (6 bases). V was shortened by 4 bases and J by 1 base, with 14 bases between the two germline ends. This CDR3 is 15 amino acids long. Germline CDR1 is SGDLS and CDR2 is YYNGEE. The CDR3 DNA reads TGTGCCAGCAGCCCTTGGGACTCCCCCCAAGAGACCCAGTACTTC. Translation: CASSPWDSPQETQYF.

This sequence joins TRBV5-1 and TRBJ2-2, with D tentatively TRBD1 (6 bases). The CDR3 runs 16 residues. Trimming cost V 3 bases and J 1 base, with 13 bases left between them. Germline V CDR1 and CDR2: SGHRS, YFSETQ. The CDR3 sequence: CASSSPGTMNTGELFF. CDR3 nucleotides: TGCGCCAGCAGCTCCCCCGGGACAATGAACACCGGGGAGCTGTTTTTT. The whole variable domain, remainder taken from reference TRBV5-1 and TRBJ2-2, is KAGVTQTPRYLIKTRGQQVTLSCSPISGHRSVSWYQQTPGQGLQFLFEYFSETQRNKGNFPGRFSGRQFSNSRSEMNVSTLELGDSALYLCASSSPGTMNTGELFFGEGSRLTVL.

V and J are TRBV6-6 and TRBJ2-1; 10 bases align to TRBD2. There are 16 residues in the CDR3. V lost 5 bases, J lost 9 bases, and 13 bases stayed unmatched. Germline values: CDR1 MNHNY, CDR2 SVGAGI (reference sequence). Here the CDR3 DNA reads TGTGCCAGCAGTCTTCCCAAAGCGGGGGGGATGGGTGAGCAGTTCTTC. Its protein product is CASSLPKAGGMGEQFF.

The rearrangement uses TRBV4-2 and TRBJ2-1, with 11 positions matching TRBD2. CDR1 and CDR2 from the germline V gene are LGHNA and YNFKEQ. The CDR3 consists of 15 residues. The trim removed 8 bases at V and 4 bases at J, leaving 7 bases unmatched. The CDR3 is CASSTSGGLYNEQFF. The CDR3 DNA follows: TGTGCCAGCTCAACTAGCGGGGGCCTTTACAATGAGCAGTTCTTC.

Regarding this clone: The germline gene is not matched at one end of the junction; a read error may be the cause. The chain combines TRBV27 with TRBJ1-2; 8 nucleotides agree with TRBD1. Germline lookup yields CDR1 MNHEY and CDR2 SMNVEV (reference sequence). This CDR3 is built from 14 residues. The DNA for the CDR3 is TGTACCAGCAGTCCCGGACAGGGAGGTTATGGCTACACCTTC. Translating gives CTSSPGQGGYGYTF.

The chain links TRBV18 to TRBJ1-1, with D perhaps TRBD1 (5 bases). Germline V gene sequence: CDR1 KGHSH, CDR2 LQKENI. The ends were cut back, 4 bases at V and 7 bases at J, with 16 bases in the middle. This CDR3 is built from 14 residues. In nucleotides, the CDR3 is TGTGCCAGCTCACTTGGGATCTTGCAGGGTGAAGCTTTCTTT. Its protein product is CASSLGILQGEAFF.

The table lists this clone with a count of one. This chain links TRBV5-4 with TRBJ2-5; TRBD2 might be the D (7 bases). Trimming stripped 4 bases from V and 8 bases from J, with 21 bases between. Per the germline V gene, CDR1 is SGHNT and CDR2 is YYREEE (reference sequence). The length of the CDR3 is 15 residues. CDR3 bases: TGTGCCAGCAGCCCACGGGGGGCATGGGAGAGAACCCAGTACTTC. It is translated as CASSPRGAWERTQYF.

The chain links TRBV4-3 to TRBJ1-1; D is possibly TRBD1 (5 bases). This CDR3 spans 17 amino acids. Trimming left V 1 base short and J 4 bases short, with 19 bases between. CDR1 and CDR2 (germline): LGHNA, YSLEER. The CDR3 spells CASSQGVGVGGGTEAFF. CDR3 coding DNA: TGCGCCAGCAGCCAAGGGGTGGGGGTCGGGGGTGGCACTGAAGCTTTCTTT.

CDR3 in DNA: TGTGCCAGCAGTTACACAGGGGGTACCACCGGGGAGCTGTTTTTT. Its protein is CASSYTGGTTGELFF. The rearrangement links TRBV6-5 to TRBJ2-2; TRBD1 agrees at 8 bases. Losses at the gene ends were 2 bases for V and 4 bases for J; bases not matched to a gene: 3. CDR3 size: 15 residues. In germline, CDR1 is MNHEY, CDR2 SVGAGI.

The table lists this clone with a count of one. The chain carries TRBV5-1 and TRBJ1-5, with D unresolved. The germline gives CDR1 SGHRS, CDR2 YFSETQ. Deletions cut 2 bases from V and 4 bases from J, with 7 bases between. The length of the CDR3 is 13 residues. CDR3 sequence: CASSFTINQPQHF. CDR3 DNA: TGCGCCAGCAGCTTCACTATAAATCAGCCCCAGCATTTT.

The chain employs TRBV4-1 and TRBJ2-1; 8 nucleotides align to TRBD2. Germline CDR1 MGHRA, CDR2 YSYEKL. The CDR3 has 18 residues. V shed 0 bases and J 7 bases; nucleotides not matched to a gene: 14. The CDR3, as DNA: TGCGCCAGCAGCCAAGATCGATTGGGCGGGGGGTATAAGAATGAGCAGTTCTTC. It specifies CASSQDRLGGGYKNEQFF.

The V and J genes are TRBV6-5 and TRBJ1-1; unclear D gene. Looked up from germline, CDR1 is MNHEY and CDR2 is SVGAGI. The V end was cut by 6 bases, the J end by 0 bases, with 8 bases between. This CDR3 spans 13 amino acids. The CDR3 sequence is CASRATMNTEAFF. CDR3 sequence (DNA): TGTGCCAGCAGGGCAACCATGAACACTGAAGCTTTCTTT.

This CDR3 is CASSPGLSYEQYF. CDR3 DNA: TGTGCCAGCAGCCCGGGTCTCTCCTACGAGCAGTACTTC. The chain combines TRBV11-2 with TRBJ2-7; no clear D gene. The CDR3 is 13 amino acids. Germline V gene data show CDR1 as SGHAT and CDR2 as FQNNGV. V lost 5 bases, J lost 0 bases, and 8 bases lay in between.

The chain couples TRBV6-5 to TRBJ2-5, with no clear D. Trimming took 5 bases from V and 0 from J, leaving 7 bases between them. CDR1 MNHEY and CDR2 SVGAGI come from the germline V gene. The CDR3 is 13 amino acids. The CDR3 sequence: CASSANYQETQYF. The CDR3 DNA reads TGTGCCAGCAGTGCCAACTACCAAGAGACCCAGTACTTC.